The present T cell receptor (beta chain) was sequenced within a study of control samples from healthy donors and cancer patients. Assay used: immunoSEQ multiplex PCR; TCRdb lists only in-frame clones, some missing. The sample consists of more than 85,000 clones, 70% to 85% of them appearing once. This clone was picked up a small number of times. Germline lookup yields CDR1 MNHEY and CDR2 SVGEGT. The CDR3 is 16 residues long. Losses at the gene ends were 2 bases for V and 0 bases for J; bases not matched to a gene: 4. Sequencing was performed on PBMCs. This sequence was found in a man aged 65 to 85 with lung cancer. The chain carries TRBV6-2 or TRBV6-3 and TRBJ2-3, with 8 bases identical to TRBD2. The CDR3 spells CASSYPGGRSTDTQYF. CDR3 sequence (DNA): TGTGCCAGCAGTTACCCGGGGGGGAGAAGCACAGATACGCAGTATTTT.